Below, 28 T cell receptor beta chains from the same sample are listed, as sequenced in a study of beta chain features in type 1 diabetes. General study results and limits: All four CD4+ subsets of Type 1 diabetes patients contained TCRB CDR3s that were moderately but significantly shorter.

Expressed TCRB transcripts were sequenced because the isolated RNA had all been reverse transcribed beforehand. Produced via immunoSEQ multiplex PCR; TCRdb's table is partial and in-frame only. This repertoire shows under 300,000 clones, 16% found once; its top ten account for about 0.08%. Their antigens are not known. The sample consisted of naive CD4+ T cells from blood. The receptor set was obtained from a man aged 25 to 40 with type 1 diabetes.

The CDR3 spells CASSLGIRETQYF. The CDR3 nucleotides read TGTGCCAGCAGCCTAGGGATCAGGGAGACCCAGTACTTC. This rearrangement joins TRBV11-3 to TRBJ2-5; D uncertain. V was clipped by 5 bases and J by 5 bases, with 12 bases between them. CDR3 length: 13 amino acids. Germline-derived CDR1 and CDR2 are SGHNT and YENEEA.

This clone was seen a handful of times. This chain uses TRBV19 with TRBJ2-1; 9 bases fit TRBD1. Trimming removed 3 bases from V and 7 bases from J; junction bases left unmatched: 4. CDR3 length: 14 residues. Germline-derived CDR1 and CDR2 are LNHDA and SQIVND (reference sequence). The CDR3 loop reads CASSISGQGNEQFF. The CDR3 DNA reads as TGTGCCAGTAGTATCTCGGGACAGGGAAATGAGCAGTTCTTC.

This rearrangement joins TRBV29-1 to TRBJ2-2; 8 nucleotides agree with TRBD1. This CDR3 has 14 residues. With 6 bases clipped from V and 2 bases from J, the junction kept 5 bases outside the gene matches. Looked up from germline, CDR1 is SQVTM and CDR2 is ANQGSEA. The DNA of the CDR3 is TGCAGCGTGACAGGGGTATTCAACACCGGGGAGCTGTTTTTT. Its protein is CSVTGVFNTGELFF.

This clone occurred a few times. V and J are TRBV28 and TRBJ2-7; D may match TRBD1 or TRBD2 (5 bases each). Trimming left V 6 bases short and J 13 bases short, with 16 bases between. The CDR3 contains 11 residues. Germline assignment: CDR1 MDHEN and CDR2 SYDVKM. The CDR3 reads CASRLRDHTYF. In nucleotides, the CDR3 is TGTGCCAGCAGGCTCCGGGACCACACTTACTTC.

This chain connects TRBV25-1 to TRBJ2-4, with 10 bases fitting TRBD1. Germline V gives CDR1 MGHDK, CDR2 SYGVNS. The J segment lost 5 bases and the V segment lost 4 bases, leaving 5 bases of the junction unmatched. The CDR3 runs to 15 residues. For the CDR3, the DNA is TGTGCCAGCAGTGCGACCGGGACAGGGGAAAACATTCAGTACTTC. Amino acids: CASSATGTGENIQYF.

This clone was counted only a few times. V usage is TRBV18 and J usage is TRBJ1-1; D remains ambiguous. Germline V CDR1 and CDR2: KGHSH, LQKENI. The CDR3 totals 15 residues. V was cut by 4 bases and J by 7 bases, with 19 bases left in between. The CDR3 is CASSLTEELPFEAFF. The DNA of the CDR3 is TGTGCCAGCTCACTAACAGAAGAGCTCCCCTTTGAAGCTTTCTTT.

This rearrangement joins TRBV28 to TRBJ2-4, with 12 bases fitting TRBD2. Germline-derived CDR1 and CDR2 are MDHEN and SYDVKM. J lost 0 bases, V lost 6 bases, and 3 bases had no gene match. The CDR3 is 16 amino acids. In nucleotides, the CDR3 is TGTGCCAGCAGACTAGCGGGAGGACTAGCCAAAAACATTCAGTACTTC. This codes for CASRLAGGLAKNIQYF.

This chain links TRBV7-2 with TRBJ2-3, with D possibly TRBD2 on 6 matching bases. Trimming removed 0 bases from V and 3 bases from J, with 10 bases in between. This CDR3 has 15 residues. Germline V gene lookup returns CDR1 SGHTA and CDR2 FQGNSA. Here the CDR3 reads CASSLAPGTTDTQYF. The CDR3 nucleotides read TGTGCCAGCAGCTTAGCCCCCGGGACTACAGATACGCAGTATTTT.

This chain links TRBV7-2 with TRBJ1-3, with 8 nucleotides matching TRBD1. The junction had 2 bases not matched to a gene; V was cut back by 3 bases and J by 7 bases. Germline CDR1 is SGHTA and CDR2 is FQGNSA. The CDR3 is 13 amino acids. CDR3 sequence (DNA): TGTGCCAGCAGCTTTCAGGGGGCGAACACCATATATTTT. It translates to CASSFQGANTIYF.

The sample holds a few counts of this clone. This sequence joins TRBV29-1 and TRBJ2-7; D possibly matches TRBD1 or TRBD2 (5 bases each). V shed 7 bases and J shed 3 bases, with 19 bases lying between them. Germline CDR1 reads SQVTM; CDR2 reads ANQGSEA. The CDR3 covers 14 residues. The CDR3 spells CSAGGGQGNYEQYF. CDR3 nucleotide sequence: TGCAGCGCTGGGGGTGGCCAGGGAAACTACGAGCAGTACTTC.

The sample holds a few counts of this clone. V and J are TRBV20-1 and TRBJ2-7; D call uncertain. Per germline, CDR1 DFQATT and CDR2 SNEGSKA (reference sequence). The CDR3 runs 11 residues. Trimming left V 7 bases short and J 2 bases short, with 9 bases between. The CDR3 here is CSGRAAYEQYF. The DNA for the CDR3 is TGCAGTGGTAGGGCGGCCTACGAGCAGTACTTC.

V usage is TRBV15 and J usage is TRBJ1-4, with D perhaps matching TRBD1 (5 bases). V lost 3 bases to trimming and J lost 5 bases, with 16 bases between them. The CDR3 consists of 16 residues. CDR1 is LNHNV and CDR2 is YYDKDF in the germline V gene (reference sequence). CDR3 DNA sequence: TGTGCCACCAGCAGGCCCCCCGGGGGGGAGAATGAAAAACTGTTTTTT. Protein product: CATSRPPGGENEKLFF. The whole variable domain, filled in from reference TRBV15 and TRBJ1-4, reads DAMVIQNPRYQVTQFGKPVTLSCSQTLNHNVMYWYQQKSSQAPKLLFHYYDKDFNNEADTPDNFQSRRPNTSFCFLDIRSPGLGDTAMYLCATSRPPGGENEKLFFGSGTQLSVL.

The J gene is TRBJ2-6, the V gene TRBV28; D gene unclear. The CDR3 consists of 15 residues. From germline, CDR1 is MDHEN and CDR2 SYDVKM. Trimming left V 6 bases short and J 0 bases short, with 9 bases between. The CDR3: CASSRWGSGANVLTF. In nucleotides, the CDR3 is TGTGCCAGCAGCCGCTGGGGCTCTGGGGCCAACGTCCTGACTTTC.

The chain recombines TRBV28 with TRBJ2-7, with D uncertain. CDR3 length: 14 residues. Germline values: CDR1 MDHEN, CDR2 SYDVKM. The V and J ends lost 6 bases and 6 bases respectively, with 18 bases between them. The CDR3 DNA sequence: TGTGCCAGCAGGACTGCCCAAGCCCTGAGCGAGCAGTACTTC. This sequence encodes CASRTAQALSEQYF.

The rearrangement uses TRBV5-4 and TRBJ2-1, with TRBD2 matching over 11 bases. This CDR3 comprises 16 residues. From germline, CDR1 is SGHNT and CDR2 YYREEE (reference sequence). Trimming took 0 bases from V and 7 from J; bases not matched to a gene: 6. The DNA of the CDR3 is TGTGCCAGCAGCTTGGCTGGTAGCGGGAGGGGGAATGAGCAGTTCTTC. As protein: CASSLAGSGRGNEQFF.

This clone was counted a few times. CDR3 loop: CASSGVPRGWGSEQFF. The CDR3 region has the DNA TGTGCCAGCAGCGGAGTCCCCAGGGGCTGGGGAAGTGAGCAGTTCTTC. The gene calls are TRBV7-8 and TRBJ2-1, with D possibly TRBD1 on 6 matching bases. Between the trimmed V and J ends, which lost 5 bases and 9 bases, there was a span of 23 bases. The CDR3 runs to 16 residues. Germline CDR1 and CDR2: SGHVS and FQNEAQ.

The V gene is TRBV9, the J gene TRBJ2-5; 12 positions match TRBD2. Trimming removed 4 bases from V and 4 bases from J; junction bases left unmatched: 17. Germline V gene data show CDR1 as SGDLS and CDR2 as YYNGEE. CDR3 size: 19 residues. In DNA form, the CDR3 reads TGTGCCAGCAGCACAACGAGGGGGATGACTAGCGGGAGTGGAGAGACCCAGTACTTC. Translation gives CASSTTRGMTSGSGETQYF. Filled out from reference TRBV9 and TRBJ2-5, the complete variable domain reads DSGVTQTPKHLITATGQRVTLRCSPRSGDLSVYWYQQSLDQGLQFLIQYYNGEERAKGNILERFSAQQFPDLHSELNLSSLELGDSALYFCASSTTRGMTSGSGETQYFGPGTRLLVL.

In its sample, this clone was seen a few times. The rearrangement joins TRBV5-6 to TRBJ2-1; 9 positions agree with TRBD1. The V segment lost 4 bases and the J segment 6 bases; nucleotides outside the gene matches: 2. Per the germline V gene, CDR1 is SGHDT and CDR2 is YYEEEE. This CDR3 is 13 amino acids long. CDR3 bases: TGTGCCAGCAGCCAGGACAGGGGCAATGAGCAGTTCTTC. Its protein product is CASSQDRGNEQFF. Based on the CDR3 plus reference TRBV5-6 and TRBJ2-1, the full variable domain is DAGVTQSPTHLIKTRGQQVTLRCSPKSGHDTVSWYQQALGQGPQFIFQYYEEEERQRGNFPDRFSGHQFPNYSSELNVNALLLGDSALYLCASSQDRGNEQFFGPGTRLTVL.

Turning to this clone: Other nucleotide sequences from this sample produce the same CDR3. V is TRBV9 and J is TRBJ2-5; 12 bases agree with TRBD2. This CDR3 is built from 15 residues. V dropped 4 bases and J dropped 2; count of bases not matched to a gene: 3. From germline, CDR1 is SGDLS and CDR2 YYNGEE. The CDR3 loop is CASSPGTSGQETQYF. The CDR3 DNA follows: TGTGCCAGCAGCCCGGGGACTAGCGGGCAAGAGACCCAGTACTTC.

In DNA, the CDR3 is TGTGCCATCAGTGCCGCGGGGGCCCCAGATACGCAGTATTTT. It specifies CAISAAGAPDTQYF. V and J are TRBV10-3 and TRBJ2-3; tentative D call: TRBD2 (7 bases). The CDR3 consists of 14 residues. Germline CDR1 is ENHRY and CDR2 is SYGVKD. V was trimmed by 4 bases and J by 4 bases, leaving 12 bases between them.

This clone showed up just a few times. The rearrangement joins TRBV7-2 to TRBJ2-5; the match to TRBD2 covers 8 bases. The length of the CDR3 is 15 residues. CDR1 and CDR2 from the germline V gene are SGHTA and FQGNSA. V shed 7 bases, J shed 2 bases, and the junction held 9 bases outside the gene matches. CDR3: CASTPQREWQETQYF. Here the CDR3 DNA reads TGTGCCAGCACCCCCCAGCGGGAGTGGCAAGAGACCCAGTACTTC.

The V and J genes are TRBV13 and TRBJ2-4; D unclear. Germline lookup yields CDR1 PRHDT and CDR2 FYEKMQ (reference sequence). This CDR3 is 16 amino acids long. V was pared by 1 base and J by 0 bases, with 10 bases between. The CDR3 nucleotides are TGTGCCAGCAGCTTAGTACCCAGGCTAGCCAAAAACATTCAGTACTTC. This sequence encodes CASSLVPRLAKNIQYF.

This clone was counted between two and nine times. The chain uses TRBV7-2 and TRBJ2-5, with 9 bases matching TRBD2. Per germline, CDR1 SGHTA and CDR2 FQGNSA. V gave up 0 bases and J gave up 2 bases; unmatched junction bases: 1. The length of the CDR3 is 15 residues. The CDR3 sequence is CASSLALAGQETQYF. Here the CDR3 DNA reads TGTGCCAGCAGCTTAGCTCTAGCGGGACAAGAGACCCAGTACTTC.

This chain links TRBV29-1 with TRBJ1-1; TRBD1 is a possible D gene (5 bases). The CDR3 loop spans 12 amino acids. Germline V gives CDR1 SQVTM, CDR2 ANQGSEA. The germline V and J ends were trimmed by 5 bases and 7 bases, with 14 bases remaining between them. In DNA form, the CDR3 reads TGCAGCGTTAAATTTACGGGGGTTGAAGCTTTCTTT. This encodes CSVKFTGVEAFF.

Regarding this clone: Other DNA sequences in this specimen translate into the identical CDR3. The chain joins TRBV20-1 to TRBJ2-5; no clear D gene. V lost 3 bases to trimming and J lost 5 bases, with 7 bases between them. Germline values: CDR1 DFQATT, CDR2 SNEGSKA (reference sequence). The CDR3 is made up of 11 amino acids. CDR3 DNA sequence: TGCAGTGCTAGGGCACTGGAGACCCAGTACTTC. It translates to CSARALETQYF.

The V and J genes are TRBV9 and TRBJ2-3, with D perhaps being TRBD1 or TRBD2 (5 bases each). Trimming shortened V by 0 bases and J by 4 bases, and 12 bases separated the two germline ends. The CDR3 loop spans 15 amino acids. The germline V gene has CDR1 SGDLS and CDR2 YYNGEE. The CDR3 spells CASSVDTGRPDTQYF. In nucleotides, the CDR3 is TGTGCCAGCAGCGTAGACACGGGACGGCCAGATACGCAGTATTTT.

In this sample, this clone turned up a few times. The genes are TRBV27 and TRBJ2-5, with TRBD2 matching 8 bases. After removal of 2 bases from V and 5 bases from J, the junction contained 7 bases not matched to a gene. The CDR3 has 15 amino acids. The germline V gene has CDR1 MNHEY and CDR2 SMNVEV (reference sequence). The CDR3: CASSLGVAGRETQYF. The CDR3 DNA reads as TGTGCCAGCAGTTTAGGGGTAGCGGGAAGGGAGACCCAGTACTTC.

This clone was recorded a few times. The gene calls are TRBV9 and TRBJ1-2; 8 positions agree with TRBD1. V was pared by 3 bases and J by 4 bases, with 5 bases of the junction left unmatched. The CDR3 contains 14 residues. CDR1 is SGDLS and CDR2 is YYNGEE in the germline V gene. The CDR3 protein is CASSARGLGYGYTF. The CDR3 DNA follows: TGTGCCAGCAGCGCCAGGGGGCTTGGCTATGGCTACACCTTC. The variable domain in full, with the rest retrieved from reference TRBV9 and TRBJ1-2, is DSGVTQTPKHLITATGQRVTLRCSPRSGDLSVYWYQQSLDQGLQFLIQYYNGEERAKGNILERFSAQQFPDLHSELNLSSLELGDSALYFCASSARGLGYGYTFGSGTRLTVV.